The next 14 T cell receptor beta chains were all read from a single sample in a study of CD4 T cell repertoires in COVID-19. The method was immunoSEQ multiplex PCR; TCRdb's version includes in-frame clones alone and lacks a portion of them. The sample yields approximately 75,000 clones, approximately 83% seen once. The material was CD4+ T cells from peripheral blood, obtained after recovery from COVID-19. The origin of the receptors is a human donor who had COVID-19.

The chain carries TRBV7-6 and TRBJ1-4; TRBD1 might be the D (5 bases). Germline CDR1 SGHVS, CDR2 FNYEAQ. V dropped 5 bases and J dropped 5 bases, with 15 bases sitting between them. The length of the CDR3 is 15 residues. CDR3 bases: TGTGCCAGCAGCGCCATGGCAGGGTCAAATGAAAAACTGTTTTTT. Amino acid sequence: CASSAMAGSNEKLFF.

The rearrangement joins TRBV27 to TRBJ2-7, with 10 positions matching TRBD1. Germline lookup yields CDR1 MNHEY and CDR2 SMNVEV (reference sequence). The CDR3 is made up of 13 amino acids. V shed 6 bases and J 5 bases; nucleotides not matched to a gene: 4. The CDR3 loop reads CASRPGTGDEQYF. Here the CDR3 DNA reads TGTGCCAGCAGACCGGGGACAGGGGACGAGCAGTACTTC.

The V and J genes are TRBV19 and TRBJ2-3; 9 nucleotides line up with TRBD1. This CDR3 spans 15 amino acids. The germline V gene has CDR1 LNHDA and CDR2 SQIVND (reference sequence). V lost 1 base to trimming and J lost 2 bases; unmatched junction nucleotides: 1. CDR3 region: CASSIGTGATDTQYF. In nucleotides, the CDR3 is TGTGCCAGTAGTATAGGGACAGGGGCCACAGATACGCAGTATTTT. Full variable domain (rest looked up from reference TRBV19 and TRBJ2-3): DGGITQSPKYLFRKEGQNVTLSCEQNLNHDAMYWYRQDPGQGLRLIYYSQIVNDFQKGDIAEGYSVSREKKESFPLTVTSAQKNPTAFYLCASSIGTGATDTQYFGPGTRLTVL.

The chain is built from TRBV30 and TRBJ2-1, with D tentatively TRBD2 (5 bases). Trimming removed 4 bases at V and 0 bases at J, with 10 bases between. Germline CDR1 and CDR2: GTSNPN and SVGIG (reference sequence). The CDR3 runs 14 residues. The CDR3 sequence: CAWNRGGSYNEQFF. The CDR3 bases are TGTGCCTGGAATAGAGGAGGCTCCTACAATGAGCAGTTCTTC. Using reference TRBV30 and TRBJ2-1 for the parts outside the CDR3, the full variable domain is SQTIHQWPATLVQPVGSPLSLECTVEGTSNPNLYWYRQAAGRGLQLLFYSVGIGQISSEVPQNLSASRPQDRQFILSSKKLLLSDSGFYLCAWNRGGSYNEQFFGPGTRLTVL.

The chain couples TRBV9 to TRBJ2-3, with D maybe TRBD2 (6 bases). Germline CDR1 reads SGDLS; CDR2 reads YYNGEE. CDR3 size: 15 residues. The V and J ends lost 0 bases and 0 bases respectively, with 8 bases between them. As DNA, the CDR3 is TGTGCCAGCAGCGTAGCGGGAGCTAGCACAGATACGCAGTATTTT. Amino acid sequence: CASSVAGASTDTQYF.

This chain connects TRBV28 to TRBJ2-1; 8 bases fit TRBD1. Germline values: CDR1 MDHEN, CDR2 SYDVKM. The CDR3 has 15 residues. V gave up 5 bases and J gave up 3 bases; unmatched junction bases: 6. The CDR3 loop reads CASSPSTGDYNEQFF. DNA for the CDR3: TGTGCCAGCAGTCCTTCGACAGGGGACTACAATGAGCAGTTCTTC. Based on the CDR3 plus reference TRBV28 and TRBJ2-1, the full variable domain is DVKVTQSSRYLVKRTGEKVFLECVQDMDHENMFWYRQDPGLGLRLIYFSYDVKMKEKGDIPEGYSVSREKKERFSLILESASTNQTSMYLCASSPSTGDYNEQFFGPGTRLTVL.

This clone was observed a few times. In DNA form, the CDR3 reads TGTGCCAGCAGCCAAGCGGCGGGCAGGTACGGCAGCACTGAAGCTTTCTTT. This translates into CASSQAAGRYGSTEAFF. This chain joins TRBV3-1 (or the pseudogene TRBV3-2) and TRBJ1-1, with D unclear. Per the germline V gene, CDR1 is LGHDT and CDR2 is YNNKEL (reference sequence). This CDR3 is 17 amino acids long. V was cut by 1 base and J by 4 bases, with 19 bases left in between.

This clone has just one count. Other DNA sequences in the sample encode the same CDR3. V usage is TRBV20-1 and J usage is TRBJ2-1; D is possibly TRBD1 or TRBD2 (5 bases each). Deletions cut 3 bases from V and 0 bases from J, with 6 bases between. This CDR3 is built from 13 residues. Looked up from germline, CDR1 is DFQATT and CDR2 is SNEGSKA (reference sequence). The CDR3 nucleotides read TGCAGTGCTAGTGGGGGCTCCTACAATGAGCAGTTCTTC. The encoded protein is CSASGGSYNEQFF.

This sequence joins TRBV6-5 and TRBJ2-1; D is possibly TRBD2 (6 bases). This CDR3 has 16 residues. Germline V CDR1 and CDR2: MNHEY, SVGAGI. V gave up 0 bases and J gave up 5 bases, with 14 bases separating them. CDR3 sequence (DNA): TGTGCCAGCAGTTACTCCCCAGCGGGTACTCACAATGAGCAGTTCTTC. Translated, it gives CASSYSPAGTHNEQFF.

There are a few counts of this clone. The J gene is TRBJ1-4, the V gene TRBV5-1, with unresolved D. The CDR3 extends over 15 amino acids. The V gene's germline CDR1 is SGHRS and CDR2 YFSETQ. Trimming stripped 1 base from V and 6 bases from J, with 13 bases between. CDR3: CASSLNGALHEKLFF. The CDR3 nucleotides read TGCGCCAGCAGCTTGAACGGCGCTCTCCATGAAAAACTGTTTTTT.

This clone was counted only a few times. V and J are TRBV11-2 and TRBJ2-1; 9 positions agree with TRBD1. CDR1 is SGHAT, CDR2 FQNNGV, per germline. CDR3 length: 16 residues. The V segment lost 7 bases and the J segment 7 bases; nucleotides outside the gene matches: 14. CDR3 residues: CASTLDGTGWGNEQFF. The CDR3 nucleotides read TGTGCCAGCACCTTGGATGGGACAGGGTGGGGAAATGAGCAGTTCTTC.

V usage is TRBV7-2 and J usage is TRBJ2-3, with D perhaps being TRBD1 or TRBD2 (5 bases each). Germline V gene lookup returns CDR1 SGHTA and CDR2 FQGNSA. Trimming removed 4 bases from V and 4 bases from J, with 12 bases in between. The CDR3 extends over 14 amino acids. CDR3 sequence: CASSSRDGPDTQYF. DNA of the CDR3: TGTGCCAGCAGCTCCCGGGACGGCCCAGATACGCAGTATTTT.

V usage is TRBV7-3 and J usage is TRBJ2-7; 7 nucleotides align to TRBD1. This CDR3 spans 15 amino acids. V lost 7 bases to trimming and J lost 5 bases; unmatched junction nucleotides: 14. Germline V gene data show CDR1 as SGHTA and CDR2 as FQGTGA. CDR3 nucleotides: TGTGCCAGCACTCTGACAGGGTCGTCACTCGACGAGCAGTACTTC. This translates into CASTLTGSSLDEQYF. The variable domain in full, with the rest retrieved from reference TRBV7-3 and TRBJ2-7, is GAGVSQTPSNKVTEKGKYVELRCDPISGHTALYWYRQSLGQGPEFLIYFQGTGAADDSGLPNDRFFAVRPEGSVSTLKIQRTERGDSAVYLCASTLTGSSLDEQYFGPGTRLTVT.

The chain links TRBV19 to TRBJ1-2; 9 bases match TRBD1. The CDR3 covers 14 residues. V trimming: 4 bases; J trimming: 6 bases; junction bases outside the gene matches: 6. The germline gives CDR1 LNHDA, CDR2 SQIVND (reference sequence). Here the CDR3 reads CASSSRQGVHGYTF. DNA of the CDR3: TGTGCCAGTAGTAGCAGACAGGGGGTACATGGCTACACCTTC.